This TCR beta chain derives from a study of PD-1 blockade in classical Hodgkin lymphoma. Study-wide context: Administration of nivolumab to patients was at 3 mg/kg intravenously every 2 weeks.

Study-wide points: Healthy donors were reported to have higher baseline TCR diversity than newly diagnosed patients. Researchers reported that CD4+ TCR diversity, though not CD8+, rose significantly by C4D1.

Assay: immunoSEQ multiplex PCR; the TCRdb copy retains only in-frame clones and omits some. This sample has about 51,000 clones; 80% occur once, and the top ten carry over 15%. This clone has just a few counts. The antigen is unknown. The CDR3 extends over 17 amino acids. V was pared by 3 bases and J by 1 base, with 18 bases between. Time point denoted: cycle 4 day 1 (C4D1), after more than 5 weeks of nivolumab. Each patient experienced a relapse that followed autologous stem cell transplantation, and brentuximab vedotin exposure varied. This rearrangement joins TRBV23-1 to TRBJ2-5, with D uncertain. TRBV23-1 is an ORF; its function is uncertain. This TCR was sampled from a human donor with classical Hodgkin lymphoma. Sequencing used peripheral blood mononuclear cells (PBMCs), obtained before the fourth cycle of nivolumab. CDR3 residues: CASSHRDWVDPQETQYF. CDR3 sequence (DNA): TGCGCCAGCAGTCACCGCGATTGGGTGGACCCCCAAGAGACCCAGTACTTC.